These 6 T cell receptor beta chains came from one sample sequenced in a study of T cell repertoires in cytomegalovirus infection. One entry per CDR3 protein, called by TCRdb with MiXCR from the reads. The sample records over 450,000 distinct CDR3 sequences, about 11% being singletons. Input material: PBMCs. All receptors come from a human donor in good health (CMV status not recorded). Some clones in this sample may be carry-over from other donors' samples.

The gene calls are TRBV20-1 and TRBJ2-1, with 12 bases fitting TRBD2. V gave up 5 bases and J gave up 4 bases; unmatched junction bases: 9. This CDR3 has 16 residues. Germline V gives CDR1 DFQATT, CDR2 SNEGSKA (reference sequence). CDR3 in DNA: TGCAGTGCTTCGCCTCGGACTAGCGGGAAATACAATGAGCAGTTCTTC. This gives the protein CSASPRTSGKYNEQFF.

This clonotype was seen repeatedly, ten times or more. This rearrangement joins TRBV7-8 to TRBJ1-6; 8 positions agree with TRBD1. Germline CDR1 and CDR2: SGHVS and FQNEAQ. The length of the CDR3 is 17 residues. Trimming at V came to 1 base and at J to 3 bases, leaving 5 bases not matched to a gene. For the CDR3, the DNA is TGTGCCAGCAGCTTAGTGCAGGGGGCAAGCTATAATTCACCCCTCCACTTT. It codes for CASSLVQGASYNSPLHF. Filled out from reference TRBV7-8 and TRBJ1-6, the complete variable domain reads GAGVSQSPRYKVAKRGQDVALRCDPISGHVSLFWYQQALGQGPEFLTYFQNEAQLDKSGLPSDRFFAERPEGSVSTLKIQRTQQEDSAVYLCASSLVQGASYNSPLHFGNGTRLTVT.

In its sample, this clonotype was seen a few times. The chain uses TRBV7-9 and TRBJ2-1, with D possibly matching TRBD2 (5 bases). Germline V CDR1 and CDR2: SEHNR, FQNEAQ (reference sequence). Deletions cut 2 bases from V and 5 bases from J, with 10 bases between. The CDR3 has 14 residues. CDR3 sequence reads: CASSLTLADNEQFF. DNA for the CDR3: TGTGCCAGCAGCTTAACCCTAGCTGACAATGAGCAGTTCTTC. Drawing the rest from reference TRBV7-9 and TRBJ2-1, the complete variable domain is DTGVSQNPRHKITKRGQNVTFRCDPISEHNRLYWYRQTLGQGPEFLTYFQNEAQLEKSRLLSDRFSAERPKGSFSTLEIQRTEQGDSAMYLCASSLTLADNEQFFGPGTRLTVL.

This clonotype was observed many times. The chain uses TRBV12-3 or TRBV12-4 and TRBJ2-7; D not certain. V lost 4 bases, J lost 3 bases, and 10 bases lay in between. This CDR3 is 13 amino acids long. The CDR3 here is CASSSTVFYEQYF. In DNA, the CDR3 is TGTGCCAGCAGTTCTACAGTCTTCTACGAGCAGTACTTC.

The table lists this clonotype with many counts. The rearrangement links TRBV14 to TRBJ2-1, with TRBD2 identical over 13 bases. From germline, CDR1 is SGHDN and CDR2 FVKESK. Germline trimming cut 4 bases from V and 9 bases from J; bases unmatched to any gene: 12. The CDR3 contains 17 residues. The CDR3 loop is CASSPPITSGGVGEQFF. CDR3 in DNA: TGTGCCAGCAGCCCGCCAATAACTAGCGGGGGGGTGGGTGAGCAGTTCTTC.

The chain uses TRBV29-1 and TRBJ2-5, with TRBD2 matching 8 bases. Trimming took 7 bases from V and 4 from J; bases not matched to a gene: 5. The CDR3 extends over 12 amino acids. Per the germline V gene, CDR1 is SQVTM and CDR2 is ANQGSEA. The CDR3 sequence is CSASLAAETQYF. The CDR3 DNA reads as TGCAGCGCTTCACTAGCGGCAGAGACCCAGTACTTC. Full variable domain (rest looked up from reference TRBV29-1 and TRBJ2-5): SAVISQKPSRDICQRGTSLTIQCQVDSQVTMMFWYRQQPGQSLTLIATANQGSEATYESGFVIDKFPISRPNLTFSTLTVSNMSPEDSSIYLCSASLAAETQYFGPGTRLLVL.